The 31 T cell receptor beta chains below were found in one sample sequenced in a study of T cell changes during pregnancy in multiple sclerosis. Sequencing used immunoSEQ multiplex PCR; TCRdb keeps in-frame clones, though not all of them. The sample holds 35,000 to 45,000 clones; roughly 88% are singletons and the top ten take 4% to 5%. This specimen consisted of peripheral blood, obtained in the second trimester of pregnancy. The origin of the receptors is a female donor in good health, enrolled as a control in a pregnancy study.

CDR3 in amino acids: CAWSPLALAKNIQYF. DNA of the CDR3: TGTGCCTGGAGTCCCCTAGCCTTAGCCAAAAACATTCAGTACTTC. V is TRBV30 and J is TRBJ2-4; weak D call: TRBD2 (5 bases). Trimming took 2 bases from V and 0 from J, leaving 11 bases between them. This CDR3 is built from 15 residues. Germline CDR1 and CDR2: GTSNPN and SVGIG (reference sequence).

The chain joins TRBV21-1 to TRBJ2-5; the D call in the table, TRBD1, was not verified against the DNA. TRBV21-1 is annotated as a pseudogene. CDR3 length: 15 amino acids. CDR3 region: CASSSRDRGRETQYF. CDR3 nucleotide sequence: TGTGCCAGCAGCTCCCGGGACAGGGGGCGAGAGACCCAGTACTTC.

The CDR3 loop reads CAWIGDGYTF. The CDR3 nucleotides read TGTGCCTGGATAGGGGATGGCTACACCTTC. V is TRBV30 and J is TRBJ1-2, with D possibly matching TRBD1 (5 bases). V was pared by 4 bases and J by 6 bases, with 6 bases between. The germline V gene has CDR1 GTSNPN and CDR2 SVGIG (reference sequence). The CDR3 length is 10 residues. Drawing the rest from reference TRBV30 and TRBJ1-2, the complete variable domain is SQTIHQWPATLVQPVGSPLSLECTVEGTSNPNLYWYRQAAGRGLQLLFYSVGIGQISSEVPQNLSASRPQDRQFILSSKKLLLSDSGFYLCAWIGDGYTFGSGTRLTVV.

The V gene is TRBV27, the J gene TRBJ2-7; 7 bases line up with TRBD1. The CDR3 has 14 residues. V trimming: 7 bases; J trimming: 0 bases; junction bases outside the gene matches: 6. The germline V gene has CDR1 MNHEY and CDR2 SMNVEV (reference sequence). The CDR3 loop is CASKQDRISYEQYF. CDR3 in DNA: TGTGCCAGCAAACAGGACAGGATCTCCTACGAGCAGTACTTC.

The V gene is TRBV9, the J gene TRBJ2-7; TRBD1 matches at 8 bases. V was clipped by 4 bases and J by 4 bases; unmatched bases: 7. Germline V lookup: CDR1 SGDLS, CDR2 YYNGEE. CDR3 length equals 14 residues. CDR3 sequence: CASSIGQGPYEQYF. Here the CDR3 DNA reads TGTGCCAGCAGCATCGGACAGGGTCCATACGAGCAGTACTTC.

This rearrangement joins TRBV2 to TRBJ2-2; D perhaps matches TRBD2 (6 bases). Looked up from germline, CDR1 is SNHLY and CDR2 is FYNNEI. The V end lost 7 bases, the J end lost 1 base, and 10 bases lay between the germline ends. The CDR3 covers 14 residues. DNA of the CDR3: TGTGCCAGCAAGGTGGGAGGGAACACCGGGGAGCTGTTTTTT. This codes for CASKVGGNTGELFF. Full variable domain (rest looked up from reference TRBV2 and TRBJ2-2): EPEVTQTPSHQVTQMGQEVILRCVPISNHLYFYWYRQILGQKVEFLVSFYNNEISEKSEIFDDQFSVERPDGSNFTLKIRSTKLEDSAMYFCASKVGGNTGELFFGEGSRLTVL.

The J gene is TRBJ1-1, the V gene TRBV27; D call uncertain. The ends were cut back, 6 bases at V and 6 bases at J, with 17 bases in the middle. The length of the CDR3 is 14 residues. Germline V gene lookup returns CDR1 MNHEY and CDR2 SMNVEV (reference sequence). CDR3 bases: TGTGCCAGCAGAGAATCGGGAGGGTGGGCTGAAGCTTTCTTT. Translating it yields CASRESGGWAEAFF.

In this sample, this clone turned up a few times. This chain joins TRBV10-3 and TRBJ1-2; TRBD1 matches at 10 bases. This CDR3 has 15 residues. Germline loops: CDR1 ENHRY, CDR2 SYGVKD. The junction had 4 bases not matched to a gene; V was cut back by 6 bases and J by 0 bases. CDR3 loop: CAIRAGTGANYGYTF. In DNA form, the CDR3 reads TGTGCCATCAGGGCCGGGACAGGGGCTAACTATGGCTACACCTTC.

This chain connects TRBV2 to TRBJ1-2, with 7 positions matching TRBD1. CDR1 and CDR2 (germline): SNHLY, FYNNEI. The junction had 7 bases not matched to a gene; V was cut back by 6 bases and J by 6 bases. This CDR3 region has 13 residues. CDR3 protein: CASSPGTEDGYTF. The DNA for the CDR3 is TGTGCCAGCAGCCCCGGGACAGAAGATGGCTACACCTTC.

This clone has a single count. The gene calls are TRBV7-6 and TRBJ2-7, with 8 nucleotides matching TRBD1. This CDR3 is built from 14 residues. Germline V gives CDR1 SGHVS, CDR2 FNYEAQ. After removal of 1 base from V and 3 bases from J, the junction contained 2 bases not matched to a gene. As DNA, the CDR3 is TGTGCCAGCAGCTTAGATACAGGGGGCTACGAGCAGTACTTC. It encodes CASSLDTGGYEQYF.

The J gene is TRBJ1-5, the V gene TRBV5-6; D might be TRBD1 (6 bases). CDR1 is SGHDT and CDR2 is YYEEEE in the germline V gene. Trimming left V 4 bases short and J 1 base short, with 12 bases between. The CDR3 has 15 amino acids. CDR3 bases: TGTGCCAGCAGCGTGGGACACGTGAGCAATCAGCCCCAGCATTTT. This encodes CASSVGHVSNQPQHF.

CDR3 coding DNA: TGTGCCAGCAGCTTAGAAATGGGAGGGGAATACGAGCAGTACTTC. Translated, it gives CASSLEMGGEYEQYF. The rearrangement uses TRBV7-9 and TRBJ2-7; 7 bases are a match to TRBD2. The CDR3 contains 15 residues. CDR1 is SEHNR and CDR2 is FQNEAQ in the germline V gene (reference sequence). J gave up 4 bases and V 1 base, and 7 bases lay outside the gene matches.

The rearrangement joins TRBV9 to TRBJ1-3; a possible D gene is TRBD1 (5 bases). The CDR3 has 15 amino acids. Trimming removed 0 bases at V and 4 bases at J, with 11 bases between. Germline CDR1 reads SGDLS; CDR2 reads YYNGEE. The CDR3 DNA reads TGTGCCAGCAGCGTAGTAGAGGGACTGGGAAACACCATATATTTT. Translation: CASSVVEGLGNTIYF.

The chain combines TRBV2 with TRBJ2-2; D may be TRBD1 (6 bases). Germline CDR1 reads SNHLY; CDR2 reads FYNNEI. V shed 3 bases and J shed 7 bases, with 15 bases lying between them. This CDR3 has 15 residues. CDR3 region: CASSDRVGAVGELFF. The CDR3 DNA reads TGTGCCAGCAGTGACAGAGTGGGGGCCGTCGGGGAGCTGTTTTTT.

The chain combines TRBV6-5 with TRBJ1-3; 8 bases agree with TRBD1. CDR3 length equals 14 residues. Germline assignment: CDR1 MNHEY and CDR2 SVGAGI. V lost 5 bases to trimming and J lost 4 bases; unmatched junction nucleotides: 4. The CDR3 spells CASSKDRVGNTIYF. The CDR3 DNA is TGTGCCAGCAGTAAGGACAGGGTCGGAAACACCATATATTTT.

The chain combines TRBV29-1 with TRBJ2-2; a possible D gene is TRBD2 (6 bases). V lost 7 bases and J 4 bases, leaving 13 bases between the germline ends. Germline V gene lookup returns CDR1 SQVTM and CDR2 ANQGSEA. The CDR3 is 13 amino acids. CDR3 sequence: CSASGRGTGELFF. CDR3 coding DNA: TGCAGCGCGTCCGGGCGGGGCACCGGGGAGCTGTTTTTT.

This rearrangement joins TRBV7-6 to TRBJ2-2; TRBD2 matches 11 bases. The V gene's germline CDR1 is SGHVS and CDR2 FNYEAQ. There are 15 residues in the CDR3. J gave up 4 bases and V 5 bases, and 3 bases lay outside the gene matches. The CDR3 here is CASSPGLAVTGELFF. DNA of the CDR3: TGTGCCAGCAGCCCGGGACTAGCGGTCACCGGGGAGCTGTTTTTT.

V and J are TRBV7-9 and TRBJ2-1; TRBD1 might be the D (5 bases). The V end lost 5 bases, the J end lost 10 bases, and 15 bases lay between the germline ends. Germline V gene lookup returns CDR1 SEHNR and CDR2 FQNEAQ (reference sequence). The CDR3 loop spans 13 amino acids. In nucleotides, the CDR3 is TGTGCCAGCAGCCTCCCCCTTGACAGCGAGCAGTTCTTC. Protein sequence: CASSLPLDSEQFF.

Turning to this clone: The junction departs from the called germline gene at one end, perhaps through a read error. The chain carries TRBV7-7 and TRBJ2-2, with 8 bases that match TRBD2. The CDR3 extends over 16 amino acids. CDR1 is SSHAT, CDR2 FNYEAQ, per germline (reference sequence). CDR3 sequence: CASSLGVAGSRQELFF. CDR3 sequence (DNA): TGTGCTAGCAGCTTAGGAGTAGCGGGGTCAAGACAGGAGCTGTTTTTT.

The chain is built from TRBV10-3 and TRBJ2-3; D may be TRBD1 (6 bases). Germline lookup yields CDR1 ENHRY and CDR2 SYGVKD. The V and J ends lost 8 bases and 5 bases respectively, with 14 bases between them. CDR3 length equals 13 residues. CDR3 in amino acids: CAIGPGVGDTQYF. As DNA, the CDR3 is TGTGCCATCGGGCCAGGGGTGGGAGATACGCAGTATTTT.

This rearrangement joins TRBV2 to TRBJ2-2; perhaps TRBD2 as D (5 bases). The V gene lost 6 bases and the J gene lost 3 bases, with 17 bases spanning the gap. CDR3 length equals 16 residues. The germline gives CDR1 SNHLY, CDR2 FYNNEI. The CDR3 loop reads CASRATSFGDTGELFF. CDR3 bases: TGTGCCAGCAGAGCCACTAGTTTTGGAGACACCGGGGAGCTGTTTTTT.

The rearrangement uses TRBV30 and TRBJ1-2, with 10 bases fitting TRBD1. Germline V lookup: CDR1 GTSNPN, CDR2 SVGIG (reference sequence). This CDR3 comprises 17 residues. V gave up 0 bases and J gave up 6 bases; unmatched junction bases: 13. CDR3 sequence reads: CAWSVGTGALSRNGYTF. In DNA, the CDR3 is TGTGCCTGGAGTGTAGGGACAGGGGCGCTTTCACGAAATGGCTACACCTTC.

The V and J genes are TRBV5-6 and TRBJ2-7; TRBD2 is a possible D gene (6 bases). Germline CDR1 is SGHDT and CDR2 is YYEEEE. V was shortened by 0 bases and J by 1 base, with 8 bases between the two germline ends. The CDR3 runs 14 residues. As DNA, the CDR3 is TGTGCCAGCAGCTTGGGGGGGGATTCCTACGAGCAGTACTTC. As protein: CASSLGGDSYEQYF.

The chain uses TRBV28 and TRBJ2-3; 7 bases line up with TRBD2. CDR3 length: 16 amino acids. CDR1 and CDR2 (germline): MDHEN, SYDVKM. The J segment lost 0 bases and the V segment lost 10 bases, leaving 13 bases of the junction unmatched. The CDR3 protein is CATSWGEGVSTDTQYF. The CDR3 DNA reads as TGTGCCACCTCGTGGGGGGAGGGTGTAAGCACAGATACGCAGTATTTT.

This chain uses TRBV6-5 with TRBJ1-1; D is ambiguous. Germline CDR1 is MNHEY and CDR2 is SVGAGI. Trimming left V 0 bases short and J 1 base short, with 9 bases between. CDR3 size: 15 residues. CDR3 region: CASSYSSGQNTEAFF. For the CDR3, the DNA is TGTGCCAGCAGTTACTCGTCAGGTCAGAACACTGAAGCTTTCTTT.

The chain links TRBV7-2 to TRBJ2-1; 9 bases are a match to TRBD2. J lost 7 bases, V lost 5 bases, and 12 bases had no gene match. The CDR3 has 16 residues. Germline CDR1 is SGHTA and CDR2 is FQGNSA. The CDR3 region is CASSTKGTSWWNEQFF. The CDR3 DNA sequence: TGTGCCAGCAGCACCAAAGGGACTAGCTGGTGGAATGAGCAGTTCTTC.

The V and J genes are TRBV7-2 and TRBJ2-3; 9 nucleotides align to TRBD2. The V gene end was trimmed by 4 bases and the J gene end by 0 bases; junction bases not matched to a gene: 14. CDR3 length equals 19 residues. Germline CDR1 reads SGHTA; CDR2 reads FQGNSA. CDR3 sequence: CASSSTHGSGSLSTDTQYF. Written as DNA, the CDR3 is TGTGCCAGCAGCTCGACCCACGGTAGCGGGAGCCTTAGCACAGATACGCAGTATTTT.

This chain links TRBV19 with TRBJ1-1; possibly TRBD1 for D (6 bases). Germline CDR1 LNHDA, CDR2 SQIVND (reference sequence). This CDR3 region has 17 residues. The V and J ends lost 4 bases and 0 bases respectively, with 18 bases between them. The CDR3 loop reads CASSRPRGGDMNTEAFF. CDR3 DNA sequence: TGTGCCAGTAGTAGACCCCGGGGGGGGGACATGAACACTGAAGCTTTCTTT.

Here the CDR3 reads CAISPEGHGGNQPQHF. CDR3 sequence (DNA): TGTGCCATCAGTCCCGAGGGACACGGAGGCAATCAGCCCCAGCATTTT. The chain couples TRBV10-3 to TRBJ1-5; a possible D gene is TRBD1 (6 bases). CDR3 length equals 16 residues. V dropped 5 bases and J dropped 2 bases, with 16 bases sitting between them. Germline assignment: CDR1 ENHRY and CDR2 SYGVKD.

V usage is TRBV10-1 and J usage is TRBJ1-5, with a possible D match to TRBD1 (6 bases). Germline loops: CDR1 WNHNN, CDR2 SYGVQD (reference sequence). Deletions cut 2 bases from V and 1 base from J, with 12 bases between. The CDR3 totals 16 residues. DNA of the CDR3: TGCGCCAGCAGTGAGCAGGGGAGGGGGAGCAATCAGCCCCAGCATTTT. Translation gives CASSEQGRGSNQPQHF.

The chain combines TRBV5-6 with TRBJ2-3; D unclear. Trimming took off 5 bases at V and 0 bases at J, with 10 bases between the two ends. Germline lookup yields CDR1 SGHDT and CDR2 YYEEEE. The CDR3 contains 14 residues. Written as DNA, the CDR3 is TGTGCCAGCAGTGATTTGACTAGCACAGATACGCAGTATTTT. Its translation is CASSDLTSTDTQYF.